One and the same sample provided the 32 T cell receptor beta chains below, sequenced in a study of cytomegalovirus exposure and HLA in healthy donors. Researchers ran the PCR with 60 Vbeta and 13 Jbeta primers. The method was immunoSEQ multiplex PCR; TCRdb's version includes in-frame clones alone and lacks a portion of them. Here the sample table reports roughly 120,000 clones. Sequencing was performed on PBMCs. The receptors come from a man between 25 and 39 years old in good health and CMV-seronegative.

V and J are TRBV6-5 and TRBJ1-5, with TRBD1 identical over 7 bases. V dropped 6 bases and J dropped 2; count of bases not matched to a gene: 4. The CDR3 sequence is 14 residues long. Germline CDR1 is MNHEY and CDR2 is SVGAGI. The CDR3 reads CASSGDRGNQPQHF. The CDR3 nucleotides read TGTGCCAGCAGCGGAGACAGGGGCAATCAGCCCCAGCATTTT.

The chain uses TRBV1 and TRBJ2-6; TRBD1 is taken as the D call from the table, unchecked against the DNA. TRBV1 is assigned pseudogene status. The CDR3 covers 18 residues. The CDR3 protein is CTSSLLGRTISGANVLTF. The CDR3 DNA sequence: TGCACCAGCAGCCTACTGGGGCGGACAATTTCTGGGGCCAACGTCCTGACTTTC.

The J gene is TRBJ2-1, the V gene TRBV2; 12 bases are shared with TRBD2. With V trimmed by 4 bases and J by 4 bases, 5 bases remained unmatched. Germline CDR1 and CDR2: SNHLY and FYNNEI. There are 16 residues in the CDR3. Written as DNA, the CDR3 is TGTGCCAGCAGTGGCCTAGCGGGAGGGGGGTACAATGAGCAGTTCTTC. Its protein is CASSGLAGGGYNEQFF.

The chain combines TRBV19 with TRBJ2-1, with D tentatively TRBD2 (6 bases). This CDR3 has 13 amino acids. Per the germline V gene, CDR1 is LNHDA and CDR2 is SQIVND (reference sequence). V lost 7 bases to trimming and J lost 13 bases, with 20 bases between them. CDR3: CASISPGLNTQFF. For the CDR3, the DNA is TGTGCCAGTATCTCCCCGGGACTCAACACCCAGTTCTTC. The variable domain in full, with the rest retrieved from reference TRBV19 and TRBJ2-1, is DGGITQSPKYLFRKEGQNVTLSCEQNLNHDAMYWYRQDPGQGLRLIYYSQIVNDFQKGDIAEGYSVSREKKESFPLTVTSAQKNPTAFYLCASISPGLNTQFFGPGTRLTVL.

This sequence joins TRBV29-1 and TRBJ2-5; TRBD1 aligns across 10 bases. The J call could be wrong; TRBJ2-7 is a better fit for the DNA end. There are 13 residues in the CDR3. CDR1 SQVTM and CDR2 ANQGSEA come from the germline V gene. CDR3 DNA sequence: TGCAGCGCCGGGGACAGGGGAAAACACGAGCAGTACTTC. Its translation: CSAGDRGKHEQYF.

The chain joins TRBV19 to TRBJ1-5; no clear D. Germline CDR1 is LNHDA and CDR2 is SQIVND (reference sequence). The CDR3 runs 14 residues. Trimming shortened V by 5 bases and J by 1 base, and 9 bases separated the two germline ends. In nucleotides, the CDR3 is TGTGCCAGTAGTTCGGGTGGGAGCAATCAGCCCCAGCATTTT. Translated: CASSSGGSNQPQHF.

V gene TRBV10-3 combines with J gene TRBJ2-5; 12 bases line up with TRBD2. The CDR3 runs 16 residues. With 3 bases clipped from V and 5 bases from J, the junction kept 7 bases outside the gene matches. Germline V gives CDR1 ENHRY, CDR2 SYGVKD. The CDR3 DNA reads as TGTGCCATCAGTGATTCAACTAGCGGGAGGAGTGAGACCCAGTACTTC. This gives the protein CAISDSTSGRSETQYF.

The chain is built from TRBV30 and TRBJ2-7, with TRBD1 as a possible D gene (6 bases). Looked up from germline, CDR1 is GTSNPN and CDR2 is SVGIG (reference sequence). The CDR3 extends over 12 amino acids. V was pared by 5 bases and J by 0 bases, with 8 bases between. In DNA, the CDR3 is TGTGCCTGGGGGGACAACTCCTACGAGCAGTACTTC. Residues: CAWGDNSYEQYF. The whole variable domain, remainder taken from reference TRBV30 and TRBJ2-7, is SQTIHQWPATLVQPVGSPLSLECTVEGTSNPNLYWYRQAAGRGLQLLFYSVGIGQISSEVPQNLSASRPQDRQFILSSKKLLLSDSGFYLCAWGDNSYEQYFGPGTRLTVT.

This chain uses TRBV4-1 with TRBJ2-7; 8 bases fit TRBD1. V lost 4 bases and J lost 3; bases outside the gene matches: 8. The CDR3 is made up of 15 amino acids. In germline, CDR1 is MGHRA, CDR2 YSYEKL. The CDR3 loop is CASSRLQGAIYEQYF. In nucleotides, the CDR3 is TGCGCCAGCAGCCGACTCCAGGGGGCTATCTACGAGCAGTACTTC.

As for this clone: The germline gene is not matched at one end of the junction; a read error may be the cause. The sample has other DNA sequences that encode this CDR3 too. The chain couples TRBV10-3 to TRBJ1-1, with 11 bases aligning to TRBD1. Looked up from germline, CDR1 is ENHRY and CDR2 is SYGVKD. The CDR3 length is 14 residues. In DNA, the CDR3 is TGTGCCATCACCCGGGACAGGGGGTCGGCTGAAGCCTTCTTT. Residues: CAITRDRGSAEAFF.

V is TRBV6-5 and J is TRBJ2-7; TRBD1 is a possible D gene (6 bases). Trimming took off 4 bases at V and 3 bases at J, with 10 bases between the two ends. The germline CDR1 and CDR2 sequences are MNHEY and SVGAGI. There are 13 residues in the CDR3. The CDR3: CASSWAGDYEQYF. The CDR3 bases are TGTGCCAGCAGTTGGGCAGGGGACTACGAGCAGTACTTC.

The genes are TRBV28 and TRBJ2-1; 14 bases agree with TRBD2. From germline, CDR1 is MDHEN and CDR2 SYDVKM. Trimming took 2 bases from V and 7 from J; bases not matched to a gene: 4. The CDR3 runs 16 residues. CDR3 DNA sequence: TGTGCCAGCAGTTTAAGCGGGACTAGCGGGAGTAATGAGCAGTTCTTC. It codes for CASSLSGTSGSNEQFF. Combining the CDR3 with reference TRBV28 and TRBJ2-1 gives the whole variable domain DVKVTQSSRYLVKRTGEKVFLECVQDMDHENMFWYRQDPGLGLRLIYFSYDVKMKEKGDIPEGYSVSREKKERFSLILESASTNQTSMYLCASSLSGTSGSNEQFFGPGTRLTVL.

V gene TRBV7-9 combines with J gene TRBJ1-1; D might be TRBD1 (5 bases). Per the germline V gene, CDR1 is SEHNR and CDR2 is FQNEAQ (reference sequence). V was cut by 5 bases and J by 5 bases, with 21 bases left in between. The CDR3 runs to 16 residues. Here the CDR3 reads CASSVREHRSGTEAFF. In DNA form, the CDR3 reads TGTGCCAGCAGCGTAAGGGAACACAGGTCCGGAACTGAAGCTTTCTTT. Full variable domain (remainder filled in from reference TRBV7-9 and TRBJ1-1): DTGVSQNPRHKITKRGQNVTFRCDPISEHNRLYWYRQTLGQGPEFLTYFQNEAQLEKSRLLSDRFSAERPKGSFSTLEIQRTEQGDSAMYLCASSVREHRSGTEAFFGQGTRLTVV.

The genes are TRBV2 and TRBJ1-3; TRBD1 is a possible D gene (6 bases). Germline V gene data show CDR1 as SNHLY and CDR2 as FYNNEI. The CDR3 totals 16 residues. The V end was cut by 6 bases, the J end by 2 bases, with 17 bases between. CDR3 region: CASSPQGPRTGNTIYF. In DNA form, the CDR3 reads TGTGCCAGCAGCCCTCAGGGGCCGAGAACTGGAAACACCATATATTTT.

The genes are TRBV4-1 and TRBJ2-2; maybe TRBD1 (5 bases). The V end was cut by 3 bases, the J end by 0 bases, with 23 bases between. Germline V gene sequence: CDR1 MGHRA, CDR2 YSYEKL. The CDR3 spans 20 residues. CDR3: CASSQLPYKRQRTNTGELFF. The CDR3 bases are TGCGCCAGCAGCCAGCTACCCTATAAGCGACAGCGAACGAACACCGGGGAGCTGTTTTTT.

The J gene is TRBJ2-5, the V gene TRBV6-4; D gene ambiguous. This CDR3 has 9 amino acids. Germline loops: CDR1 MRHNA, CDR2 SNTAGT. Trimming left V 7 bases short and J 9 bases short, with 6 bases between. CDR3: CASTAAQYF. The CDR3, as DNA: TGTGCCAGCACGGCGGCCCAGTACTTC.

This sequence joins TRBV7-8 and TRBJ1-5; D remains ambiguous. Germline V lookup: CDR1 SGHVS, CDR2 FQNEAQ. Trimming removed 2 bases at V and 1 base at J, with 12 bases between. The CDR3 runs to 16 residues. CDR3 amino acids: CASSLTRAQSNQPQHF. CDR3 DNA: TGTGCCAGCAGCTTAACGAGGGCCCAAAGCAATCAGCCCCAGCATTTT.

The chain couples TRBV7-3 to TRBJ2-3; 7 nucleotides align to TRBD2. Germline V gene data show CDR1 as SGHTA and CDR2 as FQGTGA. The V and J ends lost 4 bases and 4 bases, in that order; junction bases with no gene match: 5. This CDR3 is 14 amino acids long. The chain's CDR3 is CASSSGTIPDTQYF. The CDR3 DNA reads TGTGCCAGCAGCTCGGGGACTATTCCAGATACGCAGTATTTT.

As concerns this clone: The junction departs from germline at one end; a sequencing error may be responsible. V and J are TRBV5-8 and TRBJ1-1; 9 bases match TRBD1. The CDR3 contains 14 residues. CDR1 SGHTS and CDR2 YDEGEE come from the germline V gene. The CDR3 here is CASSSDRGSGLLIF. The CDR3 DNA reads as TGTGCCAGCAGCAGCGACAGGGGGTCGGGTTTATTAATCTTT.

The rearrangement links TRBV28 to TRBJ2-7, with D maybe TRBD2 (7 bases). V was shortened by 3 bases and J by 6 bases, with 9 bases between the two germline ends. The CDR3 totals 12 residues. Germline V lookup: CDR1 MDHEN, CDR2 SYDVKM. CDR3 residues: CASSFGGAEQYF. The CDR3 nucleotides are TGTGCCAGCAGTTTTGGGGGGGCCGAGCAGTACTTC.

The chain links TRBV4-3 to TRBJ2-5, with 13 nucleotides matching TRBD2. The CDR3 is made up of 19 amino acids. Germline V gives CDR1 LGHNA, CDR2 YSLEER. Losses at the gene ends were 2 bases for V and 3 bases for J; bases not matched to a gene: 12. The CDR3 reads CASSQHPWGLAGNEETQYF. The DNA for the CDR3 is TGCGCCAGCAGCCAACATCCTTGGGGACTAGCGGGAAATGAAGAGACCCAGTACTTC.

The chain uses TRBV28 and TRBJ2-7; D remains unclear. V was shortened by 7 bases and J by 3 bases, with 16 bases between the two germline ends. The CDR3 consists of 14 residues. The germline V gene encodes CDR1 MDHEN and CDR2 SYDVKM. In DNA, the CDR3 is TGTGCCAGCACCTCGTATGCAGGATACTACGAGCAGTACTTC. Translation gives CASTSYAGYYEQYF.

V is TRBV28 and J is TRBJ2-7; 8 bases align to TRBD2. Germline lookup yields CDR1 MDHEN and CDR2 SYDVKM. V lost 6 bases to trimming and J lost 4 bases; unmatched junction nucleotides: 11. The CDR3 has 15 residues. The CDR3: CASSKRRGGWYEQYF. In nucleotides, the CDR3 is TGTGCCAGCAGCAAGCGACGGGGGGGCTGGTACGAGCAGTACTTC.

The V call is TRBV6-1, the J call TRBJ2-7; perhaps TRBD1 as D (6 bases). Germline V gives CDR1 MNHNS, CDR2 SASEGT. CDR3 length: 13 amino acids. Trimming shortened V by 3 bases and J by 5 bases, and 11 bases separated the two germline ends. CDR3 sequence reads: CASSDVQGDEQYF. The CDR3 DNA is TGTGCCAGCAGTGATGTACAGGGCGACGAGCAGTACTTC.

As for this clone: This specimen includes other DNA sequences encoding the same CDR3. The V call is TRBV5-1, the J call TRBJ2-1; D is unresolved. This CDR3 is 14 amino acids long. Germline CDR1 and CDR2: SGHRS and YFSETQ. V shed 4 bases and J shed 1 base, with 9 bases lying between them. DNA for the CDR3: TGCGCCAGCAGCCTGGTGTCGTCCTACAATGAGCAGTTCTTC. Amino acid sequence: CASSLVSSYNEQFF.

V gene TRBV28 combines with J gene TRBJ1-2; 8 bases align to TRBD1. With V trimmed by 6 bases and J by 5 bases, 8 bases remained unmatched. Germline V gene sequence: CDR1 MDHEN, CDR2 SYDVKM. This CDR3 is built from 14 residues. This CDR3 reads CASRGGGQEYGYTF. The CDR3, as DNA: TGTGCCAGCAGGGGAGGGGGACAGGAGTATGGCTACACCTTC.

The genes are TRBV5-1 and TRBJ1-1; D remains unclear. V was shortened by 0 bases and J by 0 bases, with 9 bases between the two germline ends. Germline assignment: CDR1 SGHRS and CDR2 YFSETQ. The CDR3 is made up of 15 amino acids. CDR3 loop: CASSLGEGLNTEAFF. DNA for the CDR3: TGCGCCAGCAGCTTGGGGGAGGGATTGAACACTGAAGCTTTCTTT.

This chain connects TRBV10-3 to TRBJ2-7; TRBD2 is a possible D gene (7 bases). Trimming took off 11 bases at V and 2 bases at J, with 16 bases between the two ends. Germline V gives CDR1 ENHRY, CDR2 SYGVKD. The CDR3 has 13 amino acids. The CDR3 sequence is CAVTSGGPYEQYF. The CDR3 DNA sequence: TGTGCCGTCACCTCGGGGGGCCCCTACGAGCAGTACTTC.

The chain employs TRBV28 and TRBJ2-5, with 9 bases aligning to TRBD1. V lost 7 bases to trimming and J lost 5 bases; unmatched junction nucleotides: 5. The CDR3 has 13 residues. CDR1 and CDR2 (germline): MDHEN, SYDVKM. CDR3 coding DNA: TGTGCCAGCACTACAGGGGGCGAGGAGACCCAGTACTTC. Its protein product is CASTTGGEETQYF. The full variable domain, its missing parts supplied by reference TRBV28 and TRBJ2-5, is DVKVTQSSRYLVKRTGEKVFLECVQDMDHENMFWYRQDPGLGLRLIYFSYDVKMKEKGDIPEGYSVSREKKERFSLILESASTNQTSMYLCASTTGGEETQYFGPGTRLLVL.

This rearrangement joins TRBV7-8 to TRBJ2-7; D possibly corresponds to TRBD1 (5 bases). V lost 8 bases to trimming and J lost 0 bases, with 14 bases between them. Germline assignment: CDR1 SGHVS and CDR2 FQNEAQ. This CDR3 spans 14 amino acids. The CDR3 DNA follows: TGTGCCAGCGGCAAGGACACTTTCTCCTACGAGCAGTACTTC. This codes for CASGKDTFSYEQYF.

This chain connects TRBV28 to TRBJ1-2; 9 positions agree with TRBD1. The CDR3 extends over 15 amino acids. V lost 3 bases to trimming and J lost 4 bases; unmatched junction nucleotides: 6. CDR1 is MDHEN, CDR2 SYDVKM, per germline. CDR3 protein: CASSFVQGAGYGYTF. The CDR3 nucleotides read TGTGCCAGCAGTTTCGTACAGGGGGCTGGCTATGGCTACACCTTC.

This chain uses TRBV5-1 with TRBJ1-4; D gene unclear. The CDR3 extends over 12 amino acids. In germline, CDR1 is SGHRS, CDR2 YFSETQ. Trimming left V 4 bases short and J 11 bases short, with 12 bases between. DNA of the CDR3: TGCGCCAGCAGCCTCGACATAGGTAAACTGTTTTTT. Translation: CASSLDIGKLFF.